The 17 T cell receptor beta chains reported below all come from one sample, sequenced in a study of cytomegalovirus exposure and HLA in healthy donors. The study ran its PCR with 60 Vbeta and 13 Jbeta primers. Measured with immunoSEQ multiplex PCR; TCRdb has only the in-frame clones, and not every one. In total, the table holds about 140,000 clones. The sample consisted of PBMCs. The receptors originated from a man in his forties in good health and CMV-seronegative.

V gene TRBV5-1 combines with J gene TRBJ1-4; possibly TRBD1 for D (6 bases). The CDR3 totals 14 residues. The germline V gene encodes CDR1 SGHRS and CDR2 YFSETQ. V shed 4 bases and J shed 4 bases, with 11 bases lying between them. The chain's CDR3 is CASSDGGRNEKLFF. The CDR3 DNA sequence: TGCGCCAGCAGCGATGGGGGCCGTAATGAAAAACTGTTTTTT. The full variable domain, rest sourced from reference TRBV5-1 and TRBJ1-4, is KAGVTQTPRYLIKTRGQQVTLSCSPISGHRSVSWYQQTPGQGLQFLFEYFSETQRNKGNFPGRFSGRQFSNSRSEMNVSTLELGDSALYLCASSDGGRNEKLFFGSGTQLSVL.

The chain is built from TRBV5-1 and TRBJ2-2; weak D call: TRBD1 (5 bases). With 7 bases removed from V and 4 bases from J, the gap between germline ends came to 8 bases. CDR3 length equals 12 residues. From germline, CDR1 is SGHRS and CDR2 YFSETQ. The CDR3 DNA reads TGCGCCAGCCAAAGGGGCACCGGGGAGCTGTTTTTT. Protein: CASQRGTGELFF.

This chain joins TRBV5-1 and TRBJ2-5; 8 nucleotides agree with TRBD1. The trim removed 3 bases at V and 3 bases at J, leaving 1 base unmatched. CDR1 and CDR2 (germline): SGHRS, YFSETQ. The CDR3 is 13 amino acids. CDR3 sequence: CASSSQGEETQYF. CDR3 DNA: TGCGCCAGCAGCTCACAGGGGGAAGAGACCCAGTACTTC. The full variable domain, in which reference TRBV5-1 and TRBJ2-5 provide the parts outside the CDR3, is KAGVTQTPRYLIKTRGQQVTLSCSPISGHRSVSWYQQTPGQGLQFLFEYFSETQRNKGNFPGRFSGRQFSNSRSEMNVSTLELGDSALYLCASSSQGEETQYFGPGTRLLVL.

This chain links TRBV6-5 with TRBJ2-3; weak D call: TRBD2 (5 bases). The V and J ends lost 0 bases and 3 bases respectively, with 10 bases between them. Per the germline V gene, CDR1 is MNHEY and CDR2 is SVGAGI. This CDR3 region has 15 residues. The CDR3 sequence: CASSYSGDRTDTQYF. For the CDR3, the DNA is TGTGCCAGCAGTTACTCCGGGGATAGGACAGATACGCAGTATTTT.

This chain links TRBV5-1 with TRBJ1-1; perhaps TRBD1 as D (6 bases). The CDR3 is 14 residues long. CDR1 SGHRS and CDR2 YFSETQ come from the germline V gene. Trimming shortened V by 2 bases and J by 2 bases, and 10 bases separated the two germline ends. The CDR3 nucleotides read TGCGCCAGCAGCTTCTCAGGGGAAAACACTGAAGCTTTCTTT. Translated, it gives CASSFSGENTEAFF.

This chain joins TRBV27 and TRBJ1-1; D may be TRBD1 (6 bases). In germline, CDR1 is MNHEY, CDR2 SMNVEV (reference sequence). V was trimmed by 8 bases and J by 11 bases, leaving 15 bases between them. This CDR3 has 11 amino acids. The CDR3: CASANRVRAFF. CDR3 sequence (DNA): TGTGCCAGCGCAAACAGGGTTAGGGCTTTCTTT.

The chain recombines TRBV10-3 with TRBJ2-2; D possibly corresponds to TRBD1 (5 bases). This CDR3 region has 13 residues. In germline, CDR1 is ENHRY, CDR2 SYGVKD. Trimming cost V 6 bases and J 7 bases, with 12 bases left between them. The CDR3 protein is CAIRNGADGELFF. Written as DNA, the CDR3 is TGTGCCATCAGGAATGGGGCCGACGGGGAGCTGTTTTTT.

The rearrangement joins TRBV6-5 to TRBJ2-7; 9 bases fit TRBD1. This CDR3 is 13 amino acids long. Germline CDR1 reads MNHEY; CDR2 reads SVGAGI. Germline trimming cut 5 bases from V and 6 bases from J; bases unmatched to any gene: 5. The DNA for the CDR3 is TGTGCCAGCAGTAAGGGACAGGGTGCCGAGCAGTACTTC. Translated, it gives CASSKGQGAEQYF.

V usage is TRBV4-1 and J usage is TRBJ1-4, with a possible D match to TRBD1 (5 bases). This CDR3 region has 14 residues. Trimming pared 5 bases from V and 5 bases from J, leaving 12 bases between. Germline CDR1 is MGHRA and CDR2 is YSYEKL. CDR3 sequence reads: CASSGERGNEKLFF. CDR3 sequence (DNA): TGCGCCAGCAGCGGGGAAAGGGGCAATGAAAAACTGTTTTTT.

V usage is TRBV19 and J usage is TRBJ2-2; the match to TRBD1 covers 8 bases. The CDR3 length is 16 residues. The V gene's germline CDR1 is LNHDA and CDR2 SQIVND (reference sequence). The V and J ends lost 1 base and 2 bases, in that order; junction bases with no gene match: 3. CDR3 DNA: TGTGCCAGTAGTATAGGGGACAGGATAAACACCGGGGAGCTGTTTTTT. Protein product: CASSIGDRINTGELFF.

For the CDR3, the DNA is TGCGCCAGCAGCCCACTCAGGGAAAACACCGGGGAGCTGTTTTTT. Amino acids: CASSPLRENTGELFF. This chain links TRBV5-1 with TRBJ2-2; D possibly corresponds to TRBD1 (5 bases). V was shortened by 4 bases and J by 2 bases, with 12 bases between the two germline ends. The CDR3 runs to 15 residues. The germline V gene encodes CDR1 SGHRS and CDR2 YFSETQ.

This chain joins TRBV5-5 and TRBJ2-7, with D hard to call. The CDR3 runs 15 residues. V lost 1 base to trimming and J lost 0 bases, with 11 bases between them. From germline, CDR1 is SGHKS and CDR2 YYEKEE (reference sequence). The CDR3 reads CASSLLTAGSYEQYF. The CDR3 DNA follows: TGTGCCAGCAGCTTGTTAACCGCAGGCTCCTACGAGCAGTACTTC.

To note about this clone: The same CDR3 also results from other DNA sequences found in this sample. The gene calls are TRBV13 and TRBJ1-1; the D gene is possibly TRBD1 (6 bases). The CDR3 runs to 15 residues. From germline, CDR1 is PRHDT and CDR2 FYEKMQ (reference sequence). Trimming left V 0 bases short and J 1 base short, with 9 bases between. The chain's CDR3 is CASSLGGGRNTEAFF. The CDR3 DNA follows: TGTGCCAGCAGCTTAGGAGGGGGACGGAACACTGAAGCTTTCTTT.

This chain uses TRBV7-2 with TRBJ2-3; 7 positions agree with TRBD1. The junction had 5 bases not matched to a gene; V was cut back by 4 bases and J by 1 base. The germline CDR1 and CDR2 sequences are SGHTA and FQGNSA. This CDR3 has 15 residues. CDR3 region: CASSSRDSRTDTQYF. CDR3 DNA sequence: TGTGCCAGCAGCTCCCGGGACAGCCGCACAGATACGCAGTATTTT.

This chain connects TRBV4-2 to TRBJ2-7; possible D gene TRBD1, 5 bases. Germline V lookup: CDR1 LGHNA, CDR2 YNFKEQ. CDR3 length: 15 residues. V lost 3 bases to trimming and J lost 6 bases, with 18 bases between them. The DNA for the CDR3 is TGTGCCAGCAGCCAGGCGACAGATCCTCTATGCGAGCAGTACTTC. It yields the protein CASSQATDPLCEQYF.

The gene calls are TRBV5-1 and TRBJ1-4; 9 bases align to TRBD1. Germline trimming cut 7 bases from V and 4 bases from J; bases unmatched to any gene: 2. The V gene's germline CDR1 is SGHRS and CDR2 YFSETQ. The CDR3 length is 13 residues. CDR3 in amino acids: CASGQGINEKLFF. CDR3 DNA sequence: TGCGCCAGCGGACAGGGGATTAATGAAAAACTGTTTTTT.

This chain links TRBV28 with TRBJ1-4, with D possibly matching TRBD1 (6 bases). This CDR3 contains 16 residues. With 6 bases removed from V and 0 bases from J, the gap between germline ends came to 14 bases. Germline CDR1 and CDR2: MDHEN and SYDVKM. CDR3 in DNA: TGTGCCAGCAGGCCGACAGGCGAAGCAACTAATGAAAAACTGTTTTTT. The encoded protein is CASRPTGEATNEKLFF.